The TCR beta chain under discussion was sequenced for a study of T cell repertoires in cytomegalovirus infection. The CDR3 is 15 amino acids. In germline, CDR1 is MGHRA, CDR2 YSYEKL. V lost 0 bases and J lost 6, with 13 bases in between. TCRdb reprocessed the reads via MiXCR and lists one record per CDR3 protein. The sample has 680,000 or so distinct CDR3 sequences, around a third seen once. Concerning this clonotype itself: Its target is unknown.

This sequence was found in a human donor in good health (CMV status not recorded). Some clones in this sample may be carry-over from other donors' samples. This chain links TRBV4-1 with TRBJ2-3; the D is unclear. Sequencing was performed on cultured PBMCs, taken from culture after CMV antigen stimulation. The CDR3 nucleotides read TGCGCCAGCAGCCAAGATCGGATCCGACCTGATACGCAGTATTTT. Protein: CASSQDRIRPDTQYF.